This T cell receptor beta chain is drawn from a study of T cells in Graves' hyperthyroidism and ophthalmopathy. Study-wide results and limits: Ophthalmopathy prediction by the model preceded onset by a median approximately 5.9 months. Most thyroid clonotypes that were expanded above 0.001 also turned up in blood.

Newly diagnosed hyperthyroidism patients aged 18 to 65 years had disease lasting under 2 months. Lactation, pregnancy, other autoimmune disease or uncontrolled infection excluded patients. RNA transcripts were the template for amplifying TCR beta CDR3 regions. The HTBI primer set served for first-round RT-PCR of the TCR CDR3. TCRdb itself ran the multiplex PCR reads through MiXCR, one entry per CDR3 protein. The repertoire holds fewer than 200,000 distinct CDR3 sequences, with more than 15% as singletons. The junction had 7 bases not matched to a gene; V was cut back by 0 bases and J by 1 base. The CDR3 extends over 19 amino acids. Germline lookup yields CDR1 DFQATT and CDR2 SNEGSKA (reference sequence). This clonotype was detected ten times or more. Its antigen is not known.

Sequencing was performed on blood. The clonotype comes from a woman in her forties or fifties with Graves' hyperthyroidism. The chain has TRBV20-1 and TRBJ1-6, with 12 positions matching TRBD1. The CDR3 loop is CSARDGTGGAGSYNSPLHF. CDR3 nucleotides: TGCAGTGCTAGAGACGGGACAGGGGGCGCGGGGTCCTATAATTCACCCCTCCACTTT.